Below, one T cell receptor (beta chain) is given with its context. Libraries were prepared by immunoSEQ multiplex PCR; TCRdb keeps only in-frame clonotypes and omits some of them. This sample has some 80,000 clones; almost 85% occur once, and the top ten carry roughly 9.1%. The data were taken from a study of blood T cell repertoires in COVID-19. Losses at the gene ends were 0 bases for V and 0 bases for J; bases not matched to a gene: 6. This CDR3 spans 17 amino acids. The germline V gene has CDR1 SGHRS and CDR2 YFSETQ. The chain has TRBV5-1 and TRBJ2-5; 9 bases align to TRBD1. This TCR was recovered from a man between 45 and 60 years old with COVID-19, enrolled during active disease. Source material: peripheral blood. CDR3 in amino acids: CASSLARGTGYQETQYF. Written as DNA, the CDR3 is TGCGCCAGCAGCTTGGCGAGGGGGACAGGGTACCAAGAGACCCAGTACTTC.